Given below is one T cell receptor (beta chain) in context. The CDR3 extends over 17 amino acids. Trimming at V came to 4 bases and at J to 0 bases, leaving 5 bases not matched to a gene. Germline CDR1 is SGDLS and CDR2 is YYNGEE. Profiled with immunoSEQ multiplex PCR; TCRdb holds only in-frame clones, not every one. Among 310,000 or so clones listed, about 93% were seen once. This sample was taken from a study of blood T cell repertoires in COVID-19. Two consecutive negative NP/OP PCR tests, clearance, or resolved symptoms defined Cohort 3 recovery. The receptor was derived from a woman aged 25 to 39 who had recovered from COVID-19. The sample comprised PBMCs or T cells enriched from blood (not recorded which). The rearrangement joins TRBV9 to TRBJ1-6; TRBD1 agrees at 9 bases. The CDR3 coding sequence is TGTGCCAGCAGCCCAGGGACAGGGAGCTCCTATAATTCACCCCTCCACTTT. Translating it yields CASSPGTGSSYNSPLHF.